This entry features one T cell receptor (beta chain) sequence. CDR1 and CDR2 (germline): MGHRA, YSYEKL. Trimming cost V 0 bases and J 3 bases, with 18 bases left between them. The CDR3 is 18 amino acids. This entry comes from a study of shared clonotypes between healthy human individuals. The naive CD8 population came from CD45RO-negative cells selected for CCR7, without terminally differentiated effector memory CD45RA+ cells. The assay was immunoSEQ multiplex PCR, and TCRdb's table has in-frame clones only and misses some. Counted here are around 2,000,000 clones, about 94% occurring once; the ten biggest clones make up roughly 1%.

Sequenced: naive CD8+ T cells sorted from blood. The chain links TRBV4-1 to TRBJ1-5; D is unclear. This sequence was found in a man aged 18 to 29 in good health. The CDR3 is CASSQELAERVYNQPQHF. The CDR3 DNA follows: TGCGCCAGCAGCCAAGAGTTGGCCGAAAGGGTCTACAATCAGCCCCAGCATTTT.